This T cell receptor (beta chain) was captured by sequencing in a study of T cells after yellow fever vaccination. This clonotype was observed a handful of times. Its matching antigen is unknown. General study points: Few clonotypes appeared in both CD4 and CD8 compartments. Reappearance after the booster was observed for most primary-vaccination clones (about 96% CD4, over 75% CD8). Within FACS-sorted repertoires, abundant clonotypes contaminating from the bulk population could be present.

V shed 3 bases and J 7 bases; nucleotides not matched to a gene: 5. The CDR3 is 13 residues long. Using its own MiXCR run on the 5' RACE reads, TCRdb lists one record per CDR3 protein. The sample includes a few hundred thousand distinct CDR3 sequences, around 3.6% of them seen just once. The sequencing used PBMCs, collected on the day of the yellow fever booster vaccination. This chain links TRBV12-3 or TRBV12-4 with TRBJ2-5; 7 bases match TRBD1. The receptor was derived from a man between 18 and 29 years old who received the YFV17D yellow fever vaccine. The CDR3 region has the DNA TGTGCCAGCAGTTTGGACAGGAGAGGGACCCAGTACTTC. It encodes CASSLDRRGTQYF.